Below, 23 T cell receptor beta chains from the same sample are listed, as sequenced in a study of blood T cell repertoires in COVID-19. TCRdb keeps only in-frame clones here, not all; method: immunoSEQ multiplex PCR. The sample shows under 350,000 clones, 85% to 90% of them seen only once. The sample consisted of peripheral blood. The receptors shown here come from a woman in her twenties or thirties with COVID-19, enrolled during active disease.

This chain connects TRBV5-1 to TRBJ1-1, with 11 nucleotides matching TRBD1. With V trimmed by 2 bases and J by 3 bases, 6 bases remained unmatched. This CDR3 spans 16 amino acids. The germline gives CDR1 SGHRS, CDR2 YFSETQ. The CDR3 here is CASSFAGQGEDTEAFF. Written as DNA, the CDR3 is TGCGCCAGCAGCTTTGCGGGACAGGGGGAGGACACTGAAGCTTTCTTT. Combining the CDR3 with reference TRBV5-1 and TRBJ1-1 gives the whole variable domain KAGVTQTPRYLIKTRGQQVTLSCSPISGHRSVSWYQQTPGQGLQFLFEYFSETQRNKGNFPGRFSGRQFSNSRSEMNVSTLELGDSALYLCASSFAGQGEDTEAFFGQGTRLTVV.

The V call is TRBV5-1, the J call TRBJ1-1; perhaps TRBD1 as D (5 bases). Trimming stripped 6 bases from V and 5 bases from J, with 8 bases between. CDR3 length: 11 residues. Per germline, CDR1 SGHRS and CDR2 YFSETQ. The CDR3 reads CASIKGTEAFF. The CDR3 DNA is TGCGCCAGCATAAAGGGGACTGAAGCTTTCTTT.

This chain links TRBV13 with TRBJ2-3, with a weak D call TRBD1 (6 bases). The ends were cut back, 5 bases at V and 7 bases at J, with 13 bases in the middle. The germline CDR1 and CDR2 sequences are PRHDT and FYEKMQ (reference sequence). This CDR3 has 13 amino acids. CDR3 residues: CASSDSRGYTQYF. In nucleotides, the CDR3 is TGTGCCAGCAGCGACTCCAGGGGTTATACGCAGTATTTT. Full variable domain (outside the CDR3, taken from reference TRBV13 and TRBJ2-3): AAGVIQSPRHLIKEKRETATLKCYPIPRHDTVYWYQQGPGQDPQFLISFYEKMQSDKGSIPDRFSAQQFSDYHSELNMSSLELGDSALYFCASSDSRGYTQYFGPGTRLTVL.

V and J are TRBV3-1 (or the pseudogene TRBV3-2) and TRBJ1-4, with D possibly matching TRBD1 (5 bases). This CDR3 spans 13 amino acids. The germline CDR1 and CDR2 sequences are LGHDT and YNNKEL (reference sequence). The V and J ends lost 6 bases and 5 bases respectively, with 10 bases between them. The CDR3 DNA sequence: TGTGCCAGCAGTGGGGCAGGGAATGAAAAACTGTTTTTT. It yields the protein CASSGAGNEKLFF.

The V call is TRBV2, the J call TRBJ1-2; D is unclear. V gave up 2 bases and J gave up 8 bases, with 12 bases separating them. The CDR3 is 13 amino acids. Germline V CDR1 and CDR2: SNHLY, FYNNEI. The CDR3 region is CASSERTMGGYTF. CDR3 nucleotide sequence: TGTGCCAGCAGTGAAAGGACTATGGGCGGCTACACCTTC.

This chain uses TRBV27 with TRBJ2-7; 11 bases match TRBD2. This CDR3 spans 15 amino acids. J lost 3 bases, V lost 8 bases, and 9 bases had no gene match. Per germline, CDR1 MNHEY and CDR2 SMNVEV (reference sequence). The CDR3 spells CASVGLAGGVYEQYV. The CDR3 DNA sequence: TGTGCCAGCGTGGGATTAGCGGGGGGGGTCTACGAGCAGTACGTC.

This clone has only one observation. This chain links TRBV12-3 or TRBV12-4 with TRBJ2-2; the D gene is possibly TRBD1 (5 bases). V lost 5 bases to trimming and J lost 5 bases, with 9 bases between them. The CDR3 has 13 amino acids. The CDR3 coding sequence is TGTGCCAGCAGTATTAGACAGACCGGGGAGCTGTTTTTT. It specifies CASSIRQTGELFF.

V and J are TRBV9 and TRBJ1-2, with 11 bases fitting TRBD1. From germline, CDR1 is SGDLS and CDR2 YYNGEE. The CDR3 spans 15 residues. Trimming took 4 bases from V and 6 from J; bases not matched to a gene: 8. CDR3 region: CASSSRTGGYDGYTF. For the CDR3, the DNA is TGTGCCAGCAGCTCCCGGACAGGGGGCTACGATGGCTACACCTTC. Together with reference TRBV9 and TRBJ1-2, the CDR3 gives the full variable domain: DSGVTQTPKHLITATGQRVTLRCSPRSGDLSVYWYQQSLDQGLQFLIQYYNGEERAKGNILERFSAQQFPDLHSELNLSSLELGDSALYFCASSSRTGGYDGYTFGSGTRLTVV.

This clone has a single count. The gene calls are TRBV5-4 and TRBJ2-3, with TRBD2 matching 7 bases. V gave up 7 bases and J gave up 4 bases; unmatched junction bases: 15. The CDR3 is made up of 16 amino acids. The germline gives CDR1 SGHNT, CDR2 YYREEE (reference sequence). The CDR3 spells CASRSWGLSLPDTQYF. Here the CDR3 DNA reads TGTGCCAGCCGTTCCTGGGGACTAAGTTTGCCAGATACGCAGTATTTT.

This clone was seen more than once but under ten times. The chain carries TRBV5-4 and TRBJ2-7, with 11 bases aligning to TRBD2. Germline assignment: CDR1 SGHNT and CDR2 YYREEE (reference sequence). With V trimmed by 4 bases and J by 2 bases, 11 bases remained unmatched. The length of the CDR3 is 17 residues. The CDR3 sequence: CASSPAGTSGGAYEQYV. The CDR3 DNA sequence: TGTGCCAGCAGCCCCGCCGGGACTAGCGGAGGGGCCTACGAGCAGTACGTC.

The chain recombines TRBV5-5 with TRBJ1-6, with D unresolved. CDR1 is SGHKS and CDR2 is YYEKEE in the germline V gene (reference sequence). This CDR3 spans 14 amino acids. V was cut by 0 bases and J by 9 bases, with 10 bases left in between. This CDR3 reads CASSLDPLLSPLHF. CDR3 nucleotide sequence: TGTGCCAGCAGCTTGGACCCTCTACTTTCACCCCTCCACTTT.

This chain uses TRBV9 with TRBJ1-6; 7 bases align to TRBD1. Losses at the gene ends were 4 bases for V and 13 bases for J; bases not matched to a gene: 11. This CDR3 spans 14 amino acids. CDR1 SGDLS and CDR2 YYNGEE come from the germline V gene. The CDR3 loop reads CASSPSGQWIPLHF. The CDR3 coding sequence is TGTGCCAGCAGCCCATCGGGACAGTGGATTCCCCTCCACTTT.

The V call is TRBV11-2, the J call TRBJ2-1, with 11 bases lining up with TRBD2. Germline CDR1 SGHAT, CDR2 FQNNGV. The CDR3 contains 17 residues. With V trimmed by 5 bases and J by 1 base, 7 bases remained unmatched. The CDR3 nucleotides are TGTGCCAGCAGCGATCGACTAGCGGGGTTTTCCTACAATGAGCAGTTCTTC. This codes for CASSDRLAGFSYNEQFF.

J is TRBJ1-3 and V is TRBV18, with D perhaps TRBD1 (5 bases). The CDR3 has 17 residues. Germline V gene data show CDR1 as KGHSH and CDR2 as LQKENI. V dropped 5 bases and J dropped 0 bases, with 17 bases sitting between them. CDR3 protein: CASSTPGNPGSGNTIYF. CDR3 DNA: TGTGCCAGCTCAACGCCAGGGAACCCCGGCTCTGGAAACACCATATATTTT.

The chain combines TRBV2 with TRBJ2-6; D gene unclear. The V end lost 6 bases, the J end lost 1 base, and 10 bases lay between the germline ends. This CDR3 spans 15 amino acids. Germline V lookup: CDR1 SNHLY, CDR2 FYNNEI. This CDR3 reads CASRFLESGANVLTF. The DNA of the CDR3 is TGTGCCAGCAGGTTTCTTGAGTCTGGGGCCAACGTCCTGACTTTC.

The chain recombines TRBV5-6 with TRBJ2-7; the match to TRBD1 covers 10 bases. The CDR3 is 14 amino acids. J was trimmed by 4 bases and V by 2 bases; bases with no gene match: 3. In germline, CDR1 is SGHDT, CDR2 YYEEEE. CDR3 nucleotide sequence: TGTGCCAGCAGCTTTGGGGGACAGGGGTACGAGCAGTACTTC. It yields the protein CASSFGGQGYEQYF.

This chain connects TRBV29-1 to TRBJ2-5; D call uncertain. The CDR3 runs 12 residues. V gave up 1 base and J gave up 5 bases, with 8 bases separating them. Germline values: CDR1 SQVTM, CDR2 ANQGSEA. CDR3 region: CSVEGPRETQYF. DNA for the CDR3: TGCAGCGTTGAAGGCCCTCGGGAGACCCAGTACTTC.

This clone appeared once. The CDR3 protein is CASSSPVAGSYDTQYF. The CDR3 DNA sequence: TGTGCCAGCAGCTCCCCAGTAGCGGGGTCATACGATACGCAGTATTTT. The chain links TRBV3-1 (or the pseudogene TRBV3-2) to TRBJ2-3, with TRBD2 identical over 8 bases. The germline V gene encodes CDR1 LGHDT and CDR2 YNNKEL (reference sequence). V shed 5 bases, J shed 6 bases, and the junction held 13 bases outside the gene matches. This CDR3 has 16 amino acids.

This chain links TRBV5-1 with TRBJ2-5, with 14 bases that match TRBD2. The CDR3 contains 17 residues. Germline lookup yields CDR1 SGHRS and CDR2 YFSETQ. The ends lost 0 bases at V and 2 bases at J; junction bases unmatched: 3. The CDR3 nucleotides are TGCGCCAGCAGCTTGGATGGACTAGCGGGGGGACAAGAGACCCAGTACTTC. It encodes CASSLDGLAGGQETQYF.

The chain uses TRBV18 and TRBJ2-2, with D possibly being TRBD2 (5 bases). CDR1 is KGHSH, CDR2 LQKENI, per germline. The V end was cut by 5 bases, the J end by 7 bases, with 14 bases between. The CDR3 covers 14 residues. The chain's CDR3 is CASSFPEAGGELFF. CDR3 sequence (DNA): TGTGCCAGCTCATTCCCGGAGGCTGGCGGGGAGCTGTTTTTT.

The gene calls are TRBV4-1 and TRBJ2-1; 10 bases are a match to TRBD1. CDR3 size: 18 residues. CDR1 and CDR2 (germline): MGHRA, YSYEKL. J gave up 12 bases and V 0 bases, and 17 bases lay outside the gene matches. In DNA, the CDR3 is TGCGCCAGCAGCCAAGATGACGCCGGGACAGGGGTGACTGTCCGGCAGTTCTTC. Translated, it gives CASSQDDAGTGVTVRQFF.

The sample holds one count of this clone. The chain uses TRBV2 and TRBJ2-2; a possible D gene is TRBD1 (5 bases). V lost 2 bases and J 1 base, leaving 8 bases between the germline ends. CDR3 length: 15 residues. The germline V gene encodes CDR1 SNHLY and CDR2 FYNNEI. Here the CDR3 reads CASSEYQGNTGELFF. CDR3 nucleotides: TGTGCCAGCAGTGAATACCAGGGGAACACCGGGGAGCTGTTTTTT.

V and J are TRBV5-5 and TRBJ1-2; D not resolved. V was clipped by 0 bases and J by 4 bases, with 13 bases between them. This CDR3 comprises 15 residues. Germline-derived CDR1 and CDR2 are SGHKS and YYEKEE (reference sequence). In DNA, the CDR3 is TGTGCCAGCAGCTTGGTGTCAGAGGTGACCTATGGCTACACCTTC. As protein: CASSLVSEVTYGYTF.